The 25 T cell receptor beta chains below come from one sample, sequenced in a study of T cell changes during pregnancy in multiple sclerosis. The protocol was immunoSEQ multiplex PCR, while the TCRdb copy is restricted to in-frame clones and leaves out a portion. The sample holds some 100,000 clones, roughly 90% seen once. The sequencing here drew on peripheral blood, taken after pregnancy. Receptors originate from a female donor with multiple sclerosis, enrolled in a pregnancy study.

The chain combines TRBV5-6 with TRBJ2-1; D not certain. The CDR3 length is 16 residues. Deletions cut 2 bases from V and 0 bases from J, with 12 bases between. Germline V gene lookup returns CDR1 SGHDT and CDR2 YYEEEE. The CDR3: CASSLIESISYNEQFF. CDR3 bases: TGTGCCAGCAGCTTAATCGAGAGTATCTCCTACAATGAGCAGTTCTTC.

This rearrangement joins TRBV7-9 to TRBJ1-5; the D is unclear. Germline V gives CDR1 SEHNR, CDR2 FQNEAQ (reference sequence). The CDR3 contains 14 residues. Trimming pared 2 bases from V and 5 bases from J, leaving 10 bases between. CDR3 nucleotides: TGTGCCAGCAGCTTACAAGGGAGGGATCAGCCCCAGCATTTT. It specifies CASSLQGRDQPQHF.

This chain joins TRBV5-1 and TRBJ2-1; 9 bases agree with TRBD2. V gave up 2 bases and J gave up 0 bases; unmatched junction bases: 3. This CDR3 comprises 16 residues. Germline values: CDR1 SGHRS, CDR2 YFSETQ. The CDR3 DNA follows: TGCGCCAGCAGCTTCAGCGGGGGGAGCTCCTACAATGAGCAGTTCTTC. It is translated as CASSFSGGSSYNEQFF.

The gene calls are TRBV30 and TRBJ2-7; tentatively, D is TRBD1 (5 bases). Germline V gives CDR1 GTSNPN, CDR2 SVGIG (reference sequence). The CDR3 runs to 14 residues. V lost 2 bases, J lost 2 bases, and 13 bases lay in between. For the CDR3, the DNA is TGTGCCTGGAGTAGGGGTAAGGGGACCTACGAGCAGTACTTC. The encoded protein is CAWSRGKGTYEQYF.

The genes are TRBV15 and TRBJ1-5, with unresolved D. The CDR3 length is 15 residues. Per the germline V gene, CDR1 is LNHNV and CDR2 is YYDKDF (reference sequence). V gave up 1 base and J gave up 0 bases, with 7 bases separating them. This CDR3 is CATSRVKNSNQPQHF. The CDR3 DNA sequence: TGTGCCACCAGCAGAGTTAAAAATAGCAATCAGCCCCAGCATTTT.

V usage is TRBV6-4 and J usage is TRBJ2-1; 13 bases align to TRBD2. The CDR3 is made up of 15 amino acids. V gave up 4 bases and J gave up 8 bases; unmatched junction bases: 5. Germline V lookup: CDR1 MRHNA, CDR2 SNTAGT. The CDR3 here is CASSVGLAGRDEQFF. The CDR3 bases are TGTGCCAGCAGTGTGGGACTAGCGGGAAGGGATGAGCAGTTCTTC.

The chain has TRBV7-9 and TRBJ2-7; the match to TRBD2 covers 11 bases. Germline values: CDR1 SEHNR, CDR2 FQNEAQ (reference sequence). The CDR3 totals 15 residues. V dropped 2 bases and J dropped 3; count of bases not matched to a gene: 3. CDR3 amino acids: CASSLLAGGNYEQYF. The CDR3 DNA sequence: TGTGCCAGCAGCTTATTAGCGGGGGGGAACTACGAGCAGTACTTC. Full variable domain (outside the CDR3, taken from reference TRBV7-9 and TRBJ2-7): DTGVSQNPRHKITKRGQNVTFRCDPISEHNRLYWYRQTLGQGPEFLTYFQNEAQLEKSRLLSDRFSAERPKGSFSTLEIQRTEQGDSAMYLCASSLLAGGNYEQYFGPGTRLTVT.

The CDR3 sequence: CASASVSERGYEQYF. DNA for the CDR3: TGCGCCAGCGCATCAGTCTCCGAGCGGGGGTACGAGCAGTACTTC. The chain carries TRBV5-1 and TRBJ2-7; TRBD2 matches 8 bases. Germline values: CDR1 SGHRS, CDR2 YFSETQ. V gave up 7 bases and J gave up 4 bases; unmatched junction bases: 13. The CDR3 length is 15 residues. Combining the CDR3 with reference TRBV5-1 and TRBJ2-7 gives the whole variable domain KAGVTQTPRYLIKTRGQQVTLSCSPISGHRSVSWYQQTPGQGLQFLFEYFSETQRNKGNFPGRFSGRQFSNSRSEMNVSTLELGDSALYLCASASVSERGYEQYFGPGTRLTVT.

In this sample, this clone turned up once. The rearrangement uses TRBV28 and TRBJ2-6; 10 bases are a match to TRBD1. The CDR3 is made up of 19 amino acids. CDR1 and CDR2 from the germline V gene are MDHEN and SYDVKM. With 7 bases clipped from V and 0 bases from J, the junction kept 12 bases outside the gene matches. The CDR3 DNA sequence: TGTGCCAGCACGTCAGGAGGGGACAGGGGTTTCTCTGGGGCCAACGTCCTGACTTTC. This encodes CASTSGGDRGFSGANVLTF.

This clone was observed once. Other DNA sequences in this sample translate to the same CDR3. The chain combines TRBV2 with TRBJ2-7; D is unresolved. The CDR3 contains 12 residues. Looked up from germline, CDR1 is SNHLY and CDR2 is FYNNEI. Trimming took off 4 bases at V and 1 base at J, with 5 bases between the two ends. The CDR3 spells CASSGGSYEQYF. The DNA of the CDR3 is TGTGCCAGCAGTGGCGGATCCTACGAGCAGTACTTC. The whole variable domain, filled in from reference TRBV2 and TRBJ2-7, reads EPEVTQTPSHQVTQMGQEVILRCVPISNHLYFYWYRQILGQKVEFLVSFYNNEISEKSEIFDDQFSVERPDGSNFTLKIRSTKLEDSAMYFCASSGGSYEQYFGPGTRLTVT.

The V call is TRBV6-1, the J call TRBJ1-5; TRBD1 agrees at 9 bases. Trimming took 4 bases from V and 2 from J; bases not matched to a gene: 3. The CDR3 is 15 amino acids. CDR1 is MNHNS, CDR2 SASEGT, per germline. The CDR3 sequence: CASSARTGGNQPQHF. In nucleotides, the CDR3 is TGTGCCAGCAGTGCCCGGACAGGGGGCAATCAGCCCCAGCATTTT.

The V gene is TRBV29-1, the J gene TRBJ2-5; 8 bases agree with TRBD2. V was pared by 3 bases and J by 5 bases, with 2 bases of the junction left unmatched. CDR3 length: 12 amino acids. Germline V gene sequence: CDR1 SQVTM, CDR2 ANQGSEA. The CDR3 DNA sequence: TGCAGCGTTGAGCCTAGCGGGGAGACCCAGTACTTC. Protein product: CSVEPSGETQYF.

The CDR3 DNA follows: TGTGCCAGTCGGACACCTCCGAGAACCGGGGAGCTGTTTTTT. Translation: CASRTPPRTGELFF. The chain has TRBV19 and TRBJ2-2; D perhaps matches TRBD1 (5 bases). CDR3 length equals 14 residues. Germline assignment: CDR1 LNHDA and CDR2 SQIVND (reference sequence). Trimming left V 8 bases short and J 5 bases short, with 15 bases between.

The chain links TRBV10-3 to TRBJ1-5; TRBD1 matches at 7 bases. The CDR3 runs 15 residues. V shed 0 bases and J 6 bases; nucleotides not matched to a gene: 5. CDR1 and CDR2 (germline): ENHRY, SYGVKD. Written as DNA, the CDR3 is TGTGCCATCAGTGAGTCGGGGGACAGTCTTCAGCCCCAGCATTTT. This translates into CAISESGDSLQPQHF.

The V and J genes are TRBV5-5 and TRBJ1-5; TRBD1 agrees at 7 bases. The CDR3 runs to 16 residues. Unmatched junction bases numbered 3, after V lost 0 bases and J lost 0 bases. In germline, CDR1 is SGHKS, CDR2 YYEKEE (reference sequence). DNA of the CDR3: TGTGCCAGCAGCTTGGCAGGGGGAGATAGCAATCAGCCCCAGCATTTT. The encoded protein is CASSLAGGDSNQPQHF.

The chain joins TRBV9 to TRBJ1-3; 12 bases fit TRBD1. The germline V gene has CDR1 SGDLS and CDR2 YYNGEE. After removal of 5 bases from V and 2 bases from J, the junction contained 2 bases not matched to a gene. The CDR3 spans 15 residues. The CDR3 loop is CASSGDRGPGNTIYF. CDR3 in DNA: TGTGCCAGCAGTGGGGACAGGGGGCCTGGAAACACCATATATTTT.

The rearrangement links TRBV1 to TRBJ2-2; the table calls TRBD2, which could not be checked here. TRBV1 constitutes a pseudogene. There are 18 residues in the CDR3. CDR3 residues: CTSSPTSGRPWNTGELFF. CDR3 nucleotides: TGCACCAGCAGCCCGACTAGCGGGAGGCCCTGGAACACCGGGGAGCTGTTTTTT.

As regards this clone: Other DNA sequences in this specimen translate into the identical CDR3. This rearrangement joins TRBV4-3 to TRBJ2-7; TRBD1 aligns across 8 bases. The J segment lost 3 bases and the V segment lost 3 bases, leaving 4 bases of the junction unmatched. The V gene's germline CDR1 is LGHNA and CDR2 YSLEER. This CDR3 has 14 residues. CDR3 sequence: CASSQGTGDYEQYF. For the CDR3, the DNA is TGCGCCAGCAGCCAGGGGACAGGTGACTACGAGCAGTACTTC.

The J gene is TRBJ2-5, the V gene TRBV2; TRBD2 matches 11 bases. Trimming at V came to 5 bases and at J to 2 bases, leaving 7 bases not matched to a gene. The CDR3 has 16 residues. Looked up from germline, CDR1 is SNHLY and CDR2 is FYNNEI. DNA for the CDR3: TGTGCCAGCAGTACAAGACGGACTAGCGGGCAAGAGACCCAGTACTTC. As protein: CASSTRRTSGQETQYF.

The chain links TRBV15 to TRBJ1-2; TRBD1 aligns across 9 bases. The germline CDR1 and CDR2 sequences are LNHNV and YYDKDF (reference sequence). This CDR3 region has 17 residues. V shed 1 base, J shed 11 bases, and the junction held 17 bases outside the gene matches. The CDR3 bases are TGTGCCACCAGCAGAGTCTTAGGATCCTTGGGACAGGGATTTTACACCTTC. Translation gives CATSRVLGSLGQGFYTF.

This chain joins TRBV5-1 and TRBJ2-1; 9 nucleotides match TRBD1. This CDR3 region has 14 residues. Germline trimming cut 4 bases from V and 4 bases from J; bases unmatched to any gene: 3. CDR1 is SGHRS, CDR2 YFSETQ, per germline. The DNA of the CDR3 is TGCGCCAGCAGCAGGGACAGGGCATACAATGAGCAGTTCTTC. This gives the protein CASSRDRAYNEQFF. The entire variable domain, with the rest obtained from reference TRBV5-1 and TRBJ2-1, is as follows: KAGVTQTPRYLIKTRGQQVTLSCSPISGHRSVSWYQQTPGQGLQFLFEYFSETQRNKGNFPGRFSGRQFSNSRSEMNVSTLELGDSALYLCASSRDRAYNEQFFGPGTRLTVL.

A single count supports this clone. CDR3 region: CASTTDSSYGYTF. Written as DNA, the CDR3 is TGTGCCAGCACTACGGACAGTTCCTATGGCTACACCTTC. The chain combines TRBV2 with TRBJ1-2, with D perhaps matching TRBD1 (6 bases). V lost 7 bases to trimming and J lost 4 bases, with 13 bases between them. CDR1 and CDR2 from the germline V gene are SNHLY and FYNNEI. The CDR3 extends over 13 amino acids.

The V gene is TRBV5-5, the J gene TRBJ2-7, with 9 positions matching TRBD1. This CDR3 comprises 14 residues. With 3 bases clipped from V and 6 bases from J, the junction kept 7 bases outside the gene matches. Germline V gives CDR1 SGHKS, CDR2 YYEKEE (reference sequence). The CDR3 coding sequence is TGTGCCAGCAGCTCGGGACAGGGTGGCGGCGAGCAGTACTTC. Translating gives CASSSGQGGGEQYF.

V is TRBV28 and J is TRBJ2-7; 15 bases line up with TRBD2. Germline loops: CDR1 MDHEN, CDR2 SYDVKM. J lost 2 bases, V lost 10 bases, and 3 bases had no gene match. The CDR3 runs to 14 residues. The DNA of the CDR3 is TGTGCCACGGGACTAGCGGGGGGCGCCTACGAGCAGTACTTC. Amino acids: CATGLAGGAYEQYF.

The CDR3 nucleotides read TGTGCCAGCAGTTACCTTCGAGGGTCTGGCTACACCTTC. This sequence encodes CASSYLRGSGYTF. The chain links TRBV6-5 to TRBJ1-2; D gene unclear. The CDR3 totals 13 residues. Germline V gene lookup returns CDR1 MNHEY and CDR2 SVGAGI. V lost 2 bases and J 7 bases, leaving 11 bases between the germline ends.